These T cell receptor beta chains were read from a single sample in a study of blood T cells in healthy people across ages. Using its own MiXCR run on the 5' RACE reads, TCRdb lists one record per CDR3 protein. Among more than 650,000 distinct CDR3 sequences listed, 25% to 30% were seen once. The same data also contributed to another study, on T cells of mothers and their children.

The sequencing sample was made of blood. The origin of the receptors is a boy younger than 18 in good health. The CDR3 runs from the conserved cysteine through the conserved F or W. Fields, in order: CDR3 length, D gene, V gene, clone size, J gene, CDR3 DNA, CDR3 protein. The D gene is left open where the match is weak. Size tells how often a clone was seen (once, few, many) or the class of an expanded clone, and some rows leave it out.

CDR3 length: 16; D gene: NA; V gene: TRBV24-1; clone size: few; J gene: TRBJ1-1; CDR3 DNA: TGTGCCACCAGCACTCTACGAGGGGGGCGGAACACTGAAGCTTTCTTT; CDR3 protein: CATSTLRGGRNTEAFF
CDR3 length: 13; D gene: NA; V gene: TRBV5-5; clone size: NA; J gene: TRBJ2-7; CDR3 DNA: TGTGCCAGTAGCTTGGTTTCAGGGTACGAGCAGTACTTC; CDR3 protein: CASSLVSGYEQYF
CDR3 length: 16; D gene: TRBD2; V gene: TRBV24-1; clone size: NA; J gene: TRBJ2-3; CDR3 DNA: TGTGCCACCAGTGATTTTAGCGGGGTTAGCACAGATACGCAGTATTTT; CDR3 protein: CATSDFSGVSTDTQYF
CDR3 length: 14; D gene: NA; V gene: TRBV18; clone size: NA; J gene: TRBJ2-6; CDR3 DNA: TGTGCCAGCGAGGCCCTTCAGGGGGCCAACGTCCTGACTTTC; CDR3 protein: CASEALQGANVLTF
CDR3 length: 14; D gene: NA; V gene: TRBV7-9; clone size: few; J gene: TRBJ2-7; CDR3 DNA: TGTGCCAGCAGCTTAGCCCCACAGGAGCACGAGCAGTACTTC; CDR3 protein: CASSLAPQEHEQYF
CDR3 length: 13; D gene: NA; V gene: TRBV29-1; clone size: few; J gene: TRBJ1-1; CDR3 DNA: TGCAGCGTTGAGGTACAGGGGAACACTGAAGCTTTCTTT; CDR3 protein: CSVEVQGNTEAFF
CDR3 length: 12; D gene: NA; V gene: TRBV20-1; clone size: NA; J gene: TRBJ2-7; CDR3 DNA: TGCAGTGCTAGCCCCTCTGGCCTCGAGCAGTACTTC; CDR3 protein: CSASPSGLEQYF
CDR3 length: 15; D gene: NA; V gene: TRBV7-9; clone size: NA; J gene: TRBJ1-1; CDR3 DNA: TGTGCCAGCAGCGGGATCATGGGCGGTGGCACTGAAGCTTTCTTT; CDR3 protein: CASSGIMGGGTEAFF
CDR3 length: 15; D gene: NA; V gene: TRBV7-3; clone size: NA; J gene: TRBJ1-2; CDR3 DNA: TGTGCCAGCAGTTTAGGGGGTTGGTTTCCAAGTGGCTACACCTTC; CDR3 protein: CASSLGGWFPSGYTF
CDR3 length: 13; D gene: NA; V gene: TRBV12-3/TRBV12-4; clone size: NA; J gene: TRBJ1-1; CDR3 DNA: TGTGCCAGCAGTTTAATGGGGGACACCGAAGCTTTCTTT; CDR3 protein: CASSLMGDTEAFF
CDR3 length: 17; D gene: TRBD1; V gene: TRBV15; clone size: few; J gene: TRBJ1-5; CDR3 DNA: TGTGCCACCAGCAGAGTGGTTTGGACAGGCCTAAATCAGCCCCAGCATTTT; CDR3 protein: CATSRVVWTGLNQPQHF
CDR3 length: 14; D gene: TRBD2; V gene: TRBV29-1; clone size: few; J gene: TRBJ2-5; CDR3 DNA: TGCAGCGTCGAAATAGCGGGGGGGCGGGAGACCCAGTACTTC; CDR3 protein: CSVEIAGGRETQYF
CDR3 length: 15; D gene: TRBD1; V gene: TRBV3-1; clone size: NA; J gene: TRBJ1-4; CDR3 DNA: TGTGCCAGCAGCCAAACCGGGACAGTGAATGAAAAACTGTTTTTT; CDR3 protein: CASSQTGTVNEKLFF
CDR3 length: 18; D gene: NA; V gene: TRBV6-1; clone size: NA; J gene: TRBJ2-3; CDR3 DNA: TGTGCCAGCAGTGACCAACCCCCTCTGGGTAGTAGCACAGATACGCAGTATTTT; CDR3 protein: CASSDQPPLGSSTDTQYF
CDR3 length: 16; D gene: TRBD2; V gene: TRBV19; clone size: few; J gene: TRBJ2-3; CDR3 DNA: TGTGCCAGTAGTCAGGGGACTAGTGCGGACACAGATACGCAGTATTTT; CDR3 protein: CASSQGTSADTDTQYF
CDR3 length: 14; D gene: NA; V gene: TRBV5-1; clone size: NA; J gene: TRBJ2-5; CDR3 DNA: TGCGCCAGCAGCGCACGGAGGTTCGGCGAGACCCAGTACTTC; CDR3 protein: CASSARRFGETQYF
CDR3 length: 13; D gene: NA; V gene: TRBV27; clone size: few; J gene: TRBJ2-5; CDR3 DNA: TGTGCCAGCAGGGAAGGGGGCCAAGAGACCCAGTACTTC; CDR3 protein: CASREGGQETQYF
CDR3 length: 13; D gene: TRBD1; V gene: TRBV12-3/TRBV12-4; clone size: few; J gene: TRBJ1-6; CDR3 DNA: TGTGCCAGCAGGGGACAGGGCGACTCACCCCTCCACTTT; CDR3 protein: CASRGQGDSPLHF
CDR3 length: 16; D gene: TRBD1; V gene: TRBV24-1; clone size: NA; J gene: TRBJ2-2; CDR3 DNA: TGTGCCACCAGCCCCCCGACAGGGAGGAACACCGGGGAGCTGTTTTTT; CDR3 protein: CATSPPTGRNTGELFF
CDR3 length: 15; D gene: TRBD2; V gene: TRBV3-1; clone size: NA; J gene: TRBJ2-3; CDR3 DNA: TGTGCCAGCAGCCAAGCGGGGGGGTATGAAGATACGCAGTATTTT; CDR3 protein: CASSQAGGYEDTQYF
CDR3 length: 13; D gene: NA; V gene: TRBV20-1; clone size: few; J gene: TRBJ1-2; CDR3 DNA: TGCAGTGCACGGTGGTCCGTCATGCATGGCTACACCTTC; CDR3 protein: CSARWSVMHGYTF
CDR3 length: 14; D gene: TRBD2; V gene: TRBV6-5; clone size: NA; J gene: TRBJ2-5; CDR3 DNA: TGTGCCAGCAGTCCGACTAGCCGCCCAGAGACCCAGTACTTC; CDR3 protein: CASSPTSRPETQYF
CDR3 length: 15; D gene: NA; V gene: TRBV5-1; clone size: few; J gene: TRBJ1-4; CDR3 DNA: TGCGCCAGCAGCTTGGTGGGGCCAAACGGGGAAAAACTGTTTTTT; CDR3 protein: CASSLVGPNGEKLFF
CDR3 length: 14; D gene: NA; V gene: TRBV19; clone size: few; J gene: TRBJ2-4; CDR3 DNA: TGTGCCAGTAGCAACCCGCGAGGGTGGAACATTCAGTACTTC; CDR3 protein: CASSNPRGWNIQYF
CDR3 length: 13; D gene: NA; V gene: TRBV27; clone size: NA; J gene: TRBJ2-1; CDR3 DNA: TGTGCCAGCAGTTTAAGTCTGGGGAATGAGCAGTTCTTC; CDR3 protein: CASSLSLGNEQFF
CDR3 length: 12; D gene: NA; V gene: TRBV20-1; clone size: NA; J gene: TRBJ2-7; CDR3 DNA: TGCAGTGCTAGAGGCGACTTCTACGAGCAGTACTTC; CDR3 protein: CSARGDFYEQYF
CDR3 length: 14; D gene: NA; V gene: TRBV6-1; clone size: NA; J gene: TRBJ2-2; CDR3 DNA: TGTGCCAGCCGGCCTTTCTCGAACACCGGGGAGCTGTTTTTT; CDR3 protein: CASRPFSNTGELFF
CDR3 length: 14; D gene: TRBD1; V gene: TRBV6-5; clone size: few; J gene: TRBJ2-7; CDR3 DNA: TGTGCCAGCAGTTACTCCCCAGGACAGGCGAGTCTGGACTTC; CDR3 protein: CASSYSPGQASLDF
CDR3 length: 15; D gene: TRBD2; V gene: TRBV30; clone size: few; J gene: TRBJ2-5; CDR3 DNA: TGTGCCTGGAGTCGCCTGGGACTAGCGGTCGAGACCCAGTACTTC; CDR3 protein: CAWSRLGLAVETQYF
CDR3 length: 11; D gene: NA; V gene: TRBV27; clone size: few; J gene: TRBJ2-4; CDR3 DNA: TGTGCCAGCAGTTTTTCAGGCCATCAGTACTTC; CDR3 protein: CASSFSGHQYF
CDR3 length: 15; D gene: TRBD2; V gene: TRBV28; clone size: few; J gene: TRBJ2-5; CDR3 DNA: TGTGCCAGCAGTTTACTTCGGGGGGGCCGAGAGACCCAGTACTTC; CDR3 protein: CASSLLRGGRETQYF
CDR3 length: 16; D gene: NA; V gene: TRBV5-1; clone size: few; J gene: TRBJ2-7; CDR3 DNA: TGCGCCAGCAGCTTGGTGGCCGGGGGAAGCTCCTACGAGCAGTACTTC; CDR3 protein: CASSLVAGGSSYEQYF
CDR3 length: 13; D gene: NA; V gene: TRBV7-3; clone size: NA; J gene: TRBJ1-5; CDR3 DNA: TGTGCCAGCAGCCTAGTGGCAGATCAGCCCCAGCATTTT; CDR3 protein: CASSLVADQPQHF
CDR3 length: 15; D gene: TRBD1; V gene: TRBV14; clone size: few; J gene: TRBJ2-2; CDR3 DNA: TGTGCCAGCAGCCAAGCTCCAGGGGGCACCGGGGAGCTGTTTTTT; CDR3 protein: CASSQAPGGTGELFF
CDR3 length: 11; D gene: NA; V gene: TRBV12-3/TRBV12-4; clone size: few; J gene: TRBJ1-4; CDR3 DNA: TGTGCCAGCGGTGCCAATGAAAAACTGTTTTTT; CDR3 protein: CASGANEKLFF
CDR3 length: 15; D gene: NA; V gene: TRBV18; clone size: NA; J gene: TRBJ2-6; CDR3 DNA: TGTGCCAGCTCCACCAAGGGGGCTGGGGCCAACGTCCTGACTTTC; CDR3 protein: CASSTKGAGANVLTF
CDR3 length: 15; D gene: NA; V gene: TRBV11-2; clone size: NA; J gene: TRBJ2-7; CDR3 DNA: TGTGCCAGCAGCGATAGTGGGTCAGGACCCTACGAGCAGTACTTC; CDR3 protein: CASSDSGSGPYEQYF
CDR3 length: 14; D gene: NA; V gene: TRBV14; clone size: NA; J gene: TRBJ2-4; CDR3 DNA: TGTGCCAGCAGCTACCCGGGACTGACGGCTATTCAGTACTTC; CDR3 protein: CASSYPGLTAIQYF
CDR3 length: 13; D gene: NA; V gene: TRBV14; clone size: few; J gene: TRBJ2-7; CDR3 DNA: TGTGCCAGCAGCCAGGGCTTGCTCTACGAGCAGTACTTC; CDR3 protein: CASSQGLLYEQYF
CDR3 length: 16; D gene: TRBD1; V gene: TRBV10-3; clone size: few; J gene: TRBJ2-2; CDR3 DNA: TGTGCCATCAGTACTGACAGGGTGTCGAATACCGGGGAGCTGTTTTTT; CDR3 protein: CAISTDRVSNTGELFF
CDR3 length: 18; D gene: NA; V gene: TRBV4-3; clone size: NA; J gene: TRBJ2-3; CDR3 DNA: TGCGCCAGCAGCCAAGACCCGAACGGACCCCGTGGCACAGATACGCAGTATTTT; CDR3 protein: CASSQDPNGPRGTDTQYF
CDR3 length: 13; D gene: NA; V gene: TRBV14; clone size: NA; J gene: TRBJ2-2; CDR3 DNA: TGTGCCAGCAGCCGTACAGGGTCCGGGGAGCTGTTTTTT; CDR3 protein: CASSRTGSGELFF
CDR3 length: 16; D gene: TRBD1; V gene: TRBV6-2/TRBV6-3; clone size: NA; J gene: TRBJ2-7; CDR3 DNA: TGTGCCAGCAGAGGGGACAGACAGGGGGGCGCCTACGAGCAGTACTTC; CDR3 protein: CASRGDRQGGAYEQYF
CDR3 length: 16; D gene: NA; V gene: TRBV20-1; clone size: NA; J gene: TRBJ1-4; CDR3 DNA: TGCAGTGCTAGAGAGGGACGGGTGAGGGACTTTGAAAAACTGTTTTTT; CDR3 protein: CSAREGRVRDFEKLFF
CDR3 length: 15; D gene: TRBD1; V gene: TRBV29-1; clone size: NA; J gene: TRBJ1-4; CDR3 DNA: TGCAGCGTTGTATTGTGGGACAGGGTATACGAAAAACTGTTTTTT; CDR3 protein: CSVVLWDRVYEKLFF
CDR3 length: 10; D gene: NA; V gene: TRBV20-1; clone size: few; J gene: TRBJ2-5; CDR3 DNA: TGCAGTGCTAGAGGGGACGACGGGTTCTTC; CDR3 protein: CSARGDDGFF
CDR3 length: 15; D gene: NA; V gene: TRBV20-1; clone size: few; J gene: TRBJ1-4; CDR3 DNA: TGCAGTGCCAGAGAAGGACAGCTCAGAAATGAAAAACTGTTTTTT; CDR3 protein: CSAREGQLRNEKLFF
CDR3 length: 17; D gene: NA; V gene: TRBV6-6; clone size: many; J gene: TRBJ2-3; CDR3 DNA: TGTGCCAGCAGTTACACACCTTGGGAGACTAACACAGATACGCAGTATTTT; CDR3 protein: CASSYTPWETNTDTQYF
CDR3 length: 15; D gene: NA; V gene: TRBV28; clone size: NA; J gene: TRBJ1-5; CDR3 DNA: TGTGCCAGCAGTTTCAAAGGGACACCGGATCAGCCCCAGCATTTT; CDR3 protein: CASSFKGTPDQPQHF
CDR3 length: 12; D gene: NA; V gene: TRBV10-1; clone size: NA; J gene: TRBJ2-7; CDR3 DNA: TGCGCCAGCAGAGCAGGGAACTACGAGCAGTACTTC; CDR3 protein: CASRAGNYEQYF
CDR3 length: 14; D gene: NA; V gene: TRBV6-5; clone size: few; J gene: TRBJ2-1; CDR3 DNA: TGTGCCAGCAGTTATCTGGGTCCCTACAATGAGCAGTTCTTC; CDR3 protein: CASSYLGPYNEQFF
CDR3 length: 14; D gene: TRBD1; V gene: TRBV7-8; clone size: many; J gene: TRBJ2-7; CDR3 DNA: TGTGCCAGCAGCTTCCGGGACAGACCCTACGAGCAGTACTTC; CDR3 protein: CASSFRDRPYEQYF
CDR3 length: 15; D gene: NA; V gene: TRBV20-1; clone size: NA; J gene: TRBJ1-2; CDR3 DNA: TGCAGTGCTAGAGATCGCAGAGGAGCTAACTATGGCTACACCTTC; CDR3 protein: CSARDRRGANYGYTF
CDR3 length: 14; D gene: NA; V gene: TRBV28; clone size: NA; J gene: TRBJ1-2; CDR3 DNA: TGTGCCAGCAGTTTACTCCCCCCAGGCTATGGCTACACCTTC; CDR3 protein: CASSLLPPGYGYTF